This T cell receptor beta chain was obtained from a study of cytotoxic CD8 clonotypes in ibrutinib-treated CLL. Trimming stripped 0 bases from V and 6 bases from J, with 11 bases between. The CDR3 runs to 14 residues. The germline V gene encodes CDR1 WNHNN and CDR2 SYGVQD (reference sequence). Study-level results: Before falling back toward baseline at progression, clonality had risen at the time of ibrutinib response.

Using immunoSEQ multiplex PCR, the repertoire was profiled, and TCRdb retains in-frame clones only, with some absent. The repertoire has approximately 150,000 clones, about 88% of them found once; the top ten carry approximately 2.9%. Remarks on this clone: Its antigen is undetermined.

Sequenced material: PBMCs, taken at disease progression, from a patient treated with ibrutinib. The receptor comes from a human donor with chronic lymphocytic leukemia. V and J are TRBV10-1 and TRBJ2-5; D unresolved. CDR3 sequence reads: CASSESKGWKTQYF. The CDR3 coding sequence is TGCGCCAGCAGTGAGTCGAAGGGATGGAAGACCCAGTACTTC.